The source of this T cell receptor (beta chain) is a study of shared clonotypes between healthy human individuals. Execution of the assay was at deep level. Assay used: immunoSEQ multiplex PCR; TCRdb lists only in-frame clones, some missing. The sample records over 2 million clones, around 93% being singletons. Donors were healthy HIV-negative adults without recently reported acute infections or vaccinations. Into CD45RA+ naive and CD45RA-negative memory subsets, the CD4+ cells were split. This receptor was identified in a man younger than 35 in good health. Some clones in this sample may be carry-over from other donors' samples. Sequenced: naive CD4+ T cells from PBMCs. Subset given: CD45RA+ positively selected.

CDR3 coding DNA: TGTGCCAGCAGTTTCGGACTAGAGACAACTCGCACATCTGGGGCCAACGTCCTGACTTTC. Protein product: CASSFGLETTRTSGANVLTF. The chain carries TRBV28 and TRBJ2-6; 7 bases match TRBD2. There are 20 residues in the CDR3. V lost 3 bases to trimming and J lost 1 base; unmatched junction nucleotides: 15. Per germline, CDR1 MDHEN and CDR2 SYDVKM.